This T cell receptor beta chain stems from a study of cytomegalovirus exposure and HLA in healthy donors. Overall study findings and caveats: Reports indicated that the classifier achieved high specificity and sensitivity in diagnosing cytomegalovirus status. Reports state that TCR beta sequences accurately predicted most subjects' HLA-A and HLA-B alleles. In vitro data verified a few CMV-associated chains as specific for CMV antigens.

Germline V gene data show CDR1 as SGHRS and CDR2 as YFSETQ. V was pared by 4 bases and J by 2 bases, with 1 base of the junction left unmatched. This CDR3 region has 14 residues. PCR amplification relied on 60 Vbeta primers (plus 13 Jbeta primers). Using immunoSEQ multiplex PCR, the repertoire was profiled, and TCRdb retains in-frame clones only, with some absent. This table holds 150,000 to 200,000 clones, around 80% found once. Donors had nominal health at sampling but likely had unrecorded immune exposures. This clone was counted a few times. The antigen remains unidentified. The source is a male donor in good health and CMV-seronegative. The specimen was PBMCs. V and J are TRBV5-1 and TRBJ1-1, with TRBD1 identical over 11 bases. The CDR3 reads CASSRTGGNTEAFF. CDR3 in DNA: TGCGCCAGCAGCAGGACAGGGGGCAACACTGAAGCTTTCTTT.